Sequencing of this T cell receptor beta chain was carried out in a study of T cell repertoires in cytomegalovirus infection. Study as a whole: Selection of CMV epitopes for the study included recently identified HLA-C-restricted and well-studied HLA-B-restricted ones. An indication of both CMV infection and matching HLA type came from public TCR beta signatures.

In its sample, this clonotype was seen a few times. Its antigen is currently unknown. This CDR3 is 14 amino acids long. The V and J ends lost 3 bases and 7 bases respectively, with 16 bases between them. Germline V gene lookup returns CDR1 LNHDA and CDR2 SQIVND (reference sequence). Findings and caveats of the study: CMV-specific TCR beta clonotypes restricted by HLA-C were the ones dominating the ex vivo response. Summed frequency of shared TCR beta families picked out CMV carriers who also had the relevant HLA.

TCRdb re-called the reads through MiXCR, storing one row per CDR3 protein. The sample gives roughly 69,000 distinct CDR3 sequences, 20% to 25% of which show up once; over 65% is in the top ten. V is TRBV19 and J is TRBJ2-7; possibly TRBD1 for D (6 bases). The sequence came from a human donor in good health (CMV status not recorded). Some clones in this sample may be carry-over from other donors' samples. Material: CD8+ T cells from cultured PBMCs, obtained from culture after CMV antigen stimulation. This CDR3 is CASSIQGPSGEQYF. The DNA of the CDR3 is TGTGCCAGTAGTATCCAGGGGCCGTCCGGGGAGCAGTACTTC.